A single sample gave rise to the 20 T cell receptor beta chains below, sequenced in a study of T cell repertoires in cytomegalovirus infection. Each CDR3 protein is one row after TCRdb ran MiXCR on the reads. The repertoire consists of approximately 320,000 distinct CDR3 sequences, with around a tenth occurring once and the leading ten covering 4.3%. Sequencing used PBMCs. These receptor sequences come from a human donor in good health (CMV status not recorded). Some clones in this sample may be carry-over from other donors' samples.

This clonotype has ten or more counts. This chain connects TRBV7-2 to TRBJ2-3; TRBD1 is a possible D gene (6 bases). In germline, CDR1 is SGHTA, CDR2 FQGNSA. The V and J ends lost 0 bases and 4 bases respectively, with 11 bases between them. This CDR3 is 15 amino acids long. The CDR3 bases are TGTGCCAGCAGCTTAGCGGGCAGGGGCCCAGATACGCAGTATTTT. Translating gives CASSLAGRGPDTQYF. Looking up the rest from reference TRBV7-2 and TRBJ2-3 gives the full variable domain: GAGVSQSPSNKVTEKGKDVELRCDPISGHTALYWYRQSLGQGLEFLIYFQGNSAPDKSGLPSDRFSAERTGGSVSTLTIQRTQQEDSAVYLCASSLAGRGPDTQYFGPGTRLTVL.

Regarding this clonotype: This may be a read error, as it is one base from a much larger clone. This chain connects TRBV6-1 to TRBJ2-3; TRBD2 aligns across 7 bases. Germline V CDR1 and CDR2: MNHNS, SASEGT. Germline trimming cut 5 bases from V and 5 bases from J; bases unmatched to any gene: 16. This CDR3 spans 17 amino acids. CDR3 residues: CASSPRLAEGIRDTQYF. The CDR3 DNA reads TGTGCCAGCAGTCCTCGTCTAGCGGAGGGGATCAGAGATACGCAGTATTTT.

This clonotype was detected once. This rearrangement joins TRBV12-3 or TRBV12-4 to TRBJ1-1; D is perhaps TRBD1 (6 bases). The CDR3 has 14 amino acids. V was cut by 6 bases and J by 9 bases, with 20 bases left in between. CDR3 sequence (DNA): TGTGCCAGCAGCTTCGGAGTGGGGGGGCCCCAAGCTTTCTTT. Its translation is CASSFGVGGPQAFF.

This clonotype has ten or more counts. This rearrangement joins TRBV12-3 or TRBV12-4 to TRBJ2-2; a possible D gene is TRBD2 (6 bases). The CDR3 contains 16 residues. V lost 2 bases to trimming and J lost 0 bases, with 10 bases between them. CDR3 sequence: CASSLSREANTGELFF. As DNA, the CDR3 is TGTGCCAGCAGTTTAAGCAGGGAGGCGAACACCGGGGAGCTGTTTTTT.

This clonotype was detected many times. The chain recombines TRBV7-2 with TRBJ1-2; D possibly corresponds to TRBD1 (5 bases). From germline, CDR1 is SGHTA and CDR2 FQGNSA. The CDR3 totals 14 residues. V was trimmed by 0 bases and J by 7 bases, leaving 12 bases between them. CDR3 in DNA: TGTGCCAGCAGCTTAGCGCTAAGGGGTGCTGGCTACACCTTC. This sequence encodes CASSLALRGAGYTF.

This clonotype was counted between two and nine times. This rearrangement joins TRBV11-2 to TRBJ2-4; D is perhaps TRBD1 (6 bases). The CDR3 loop spans 15 amino acids. V was clipped by 1 base and J by 6 bases, with 13 bases between them. Germline-derived CDR1 and CDR2 are SGHAT and FQNNGV. In DNA, the CDR3 is TGTGCCAGCAGCTTAGTGGGGATGGGGGCAAACATTCAGTACTTC. Translation: CASSLVGMGANIQYF.

This clonotype appeared many times. V and J are TRBV6-5 and TRBJ1-1; D remains ambiguous. CDR1 and CDR2 from the germline V gene are MNHEY and SVGAGI. The V gene lost 7 bases and the J gene lost 1 base, with 10 bases spanning the gap. This CDR3 is 13 amino acids long. CDR3 sequence reads: CASTLTANTEAFF. Here the CDR3 DNA reads TGTGCCAGCACCCTTACAGCGAACACTGAAGCTTTCTTT.

The J gene is TRBJ2-3, the V gene TRBV6-1, with 9 bases that match TRBD1. The CDR3 loop spans 15 amino acids. V shed 6 bases, J shed 4 bases, and the junction held 8 bases outside the gene matches. CDR1 MNHNS and CDR2 SASEGT come from the germline V gene. In nucleotides, the CDR3 is TGTGCCAGCAGAAAAACAGGGGGCAACGCAGATACGCAGTATTTT. As protein: CASRKTGGNADTQYF.

In its sample, this clonotype was seen many times. V gene TRBV7-2 combines with J gene TRBJ2-5; perhaps TRBD2 as D (5 bases). The V gene lost 5 bases and the J gene lost 7 bases, with 17 bases spanning the gap. Germline CDR1 is SGHTA and CDR2 is FQGNSA. The CDR3 runs to 14 residues. The CDR3 spells CASSLVPRTGTQYF. The DNA of the CDR3 is TGTGCCAGCAGCCTAGTCCCCAGGACTGGGACCCAGTACTTC.

This clonotype has a handful of counts. The genes are TRBV7-9 and TRBJ2-5; D assignment may be TRBD1 or TRBD2 (5 bases each). The CDR3 totals 16 residues. Trimming pared 6 bases from V and 2 bases from J, leaving 19 bases between. Per germline, CDR1 SEHNR and CDR2 FQNEAQ (reference sequence). The CDR3 sequence: CASSRDSGGIQETQYF. As DNA, the CDR3 is TGTGCCAGCAGTCGAGACAGTGGGGGAATTCAAGAGACCCAGTACTTC.

This clonotype turned up a few times. The J gene is TRBJ2-5, the V gene TRBV20-1, with D tentatively TRBD2 (6 bases). This CDR3 has 14 amino acids. V lost 6 bases and J 5 bases, leaving 19 bases between the germline ends. Germline-derived CDR1 and CDR2 are DFQATT and SNEGSKA (reference sequence). The CDR3 DNA is TGCAGTGCGTCGAATTCTAGCGTTCCCGAGACCCAGTACTTC. Amino acids: CSASNSSVPETQYF.

This clonotype was observed a few times. The chain joins TRBV7-2 to TRBJ2-7; D is uncertain. The V gene's germline CDR1 is SGHTA and CDR2 FQGNSA. V shed 2 bases and J shed 7 bases, with 9 bases lying between them. The CDR3 contains 12 residues. This chain's CDR3 is CASSLSAIEQYF. The CDR3 DNA follows: TGTGCCAGCAGCTTATCGGCGATTGAGCAGTACTTC.

V is TRBV7-2 and J is TRBJ2-5; D not resolved. Germline-derived CDR1 and CDR2 are SGHTA and FQGNSA. This CDR3 has 15 amino acids. Trimming cost V 1 base and J 4 bases, with 13 bases left between them. CDR3 nucleotides: TGTGCCAGCAGCTTAGGGGGTCTAAGGGCAGAGACCCAGTACTTC. Encoded protein: CASSLGGLRAETQYF.

The sample holds many counts of this clonotype. The rearrangement uses TRBV6-2 or TRBV6-3 and TRBJ1-6, with D possibly TRBD1 on 6 matching bases. Trimming took off 4 bases at V and 13 bases at J, with 17 bases between the two ends. The CDR3 covers 14 residues. Germline loops: CDR1 MNHEY, CDR2 SVGEGT. In DNA, the CDR3 is TGTGCCAGCAGTTTCTCTCTCCGGGACAAGCCCCTCCACTTT. The encoded protein is CASSFSLRDKPLHF.

J is TRBJ2-2 and V is TRBV4-3; D unresolved. Trimming left V 0 bases short and J 7 bases short, with 12 bases between. The CDR3 sequence is 15 residues long. Germline V gene data show CDR1 as LGHNA and CDR2 as YSLEER. The CDR3 coding sequence is TGCGCCAGCAGCCAAGATGCCGCGTGGGACGGGGAGCTGTTTTTT. It translates to CASSQDAAWDGELFF.

Ten or more counts support this clonotype. The chain is built from TRBV12-3 or TRBV12-4 and TRBJ2-5; 8 bases match TRBD1. The CDR3 runs to 15 residues. The V gene end was trimmed by 6 bases and the J gene end by 2 bases; junction bases not matched to a gene: 8. The CDR3 nucleotides read TGTGCCAGCAGCTCCTATGGACAGGGTCAAGAGACCCAGTACTTC. This translates into CASSSYGQGQETQYF.

There are a few counts of this clonotype. The V and J genes are TRBV19 and TRBJ1-5, with 8 bases fitting TRBD1. This CDR3 contains 14 residues. The trim removed 10 bases at V and 1 base at J, leaving 6 bases unmatched. Germline CDR1 reads LNHDA; CDR2 reads SQIVND (reference sequence). CDR3 in amino acids: CATARTGSNQPQHF. CDR3 DNA sequence: TGTGCCACCGCTAGGACAGGGAGCAATCAGCCCCAGCATTTT.

This chain links TRBV2 with TRBJ1-4; TRBD1 is a possible D gene (6 bases). Germline CDR1 reads SNHLY; CDR2 reads FYNNEI. This CDR3 spans 15 amino acids. Trimming stripped 3 bases from V and 2 bases from J, with 10 bases between. The CDR3 region is CASSDQGTTNEKLFF. The CDR3 bases are TGTGCCAGCAGTGATCAGGGGACTACTAATGAAAAACTGTTTTTT.

At least ten counts were recorded for this clonotype. This chain's CDR3 is CASSRDGFSTDTQYF. CDR3 DNA sequence: TGTGCCAGCAGCCGGGACGGCTTTAGCACAGATACGCAGTATTTT. The rearrangement uses TRBV7-9 and TRBJ2-3; the D call may be TRBD1 or TRBD2 (5 bases each). V gave up 5 bases and J gave up 0 bases, with 12 bases separating them. From germline, CDR1 is SEHNR and CDR2 FQNEAQ (reference sequence). CDR3 length equals 15 residues.

In its sample, this clonotype was seen many times. The chain couples TRBV7-3 to TRBJ2-1; the match to TRBD2 covers 9 bases. Germline trimming cut 1 base from V and 0 bases from J; bases unmatched to any gene: 10. Germline lookup yields CDR1 SGHTA and CDR2 FQGTGA. CDR3 length: 19 amino acids. The chain's CDR3 is CASSLSASGKLSSYNEQFF. As DNA, the CDR3 is TGTGCCAGCAGCTTAAGTGCTAGCGGGAAATTAAGCTCCTACAATGAGCAGTTCTTC.